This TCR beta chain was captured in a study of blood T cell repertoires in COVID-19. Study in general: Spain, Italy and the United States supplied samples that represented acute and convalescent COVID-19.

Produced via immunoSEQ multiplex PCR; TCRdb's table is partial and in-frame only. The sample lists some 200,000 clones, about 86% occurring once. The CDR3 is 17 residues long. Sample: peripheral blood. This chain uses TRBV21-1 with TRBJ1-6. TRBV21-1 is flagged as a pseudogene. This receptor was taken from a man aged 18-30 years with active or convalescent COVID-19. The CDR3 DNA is TGTGCCAGCAGCAAAAAAAGGGGCGGGGGTCTGTATTCACCCCTCCACTTT. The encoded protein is CASSKKRGGGLYSPLHF.